The 5 T cell receptor beta chains below come from one sample, sequenced in a study of CD8 T cells in Susac syndrome. After extraction with the RNeasy kit, roughly 0.5 to 1 ug of the RNA was reverse transcribed using random hexamers. One entry per CDR3 protein results from TCRdb running MiXCR on the immunoSEQ multiplex PCR reads. The sample has over 150,000 distinct CDR3 sequences, roughly 94% seen once. The sequenced sample consisted of CD4+ T cells from PBMCs. Receptors originate from a human donor with Susac syndrome.

The chain carries TRBV20-1 and TRBJ2-7, with 10 bases lining up with TRBD1. Trimming removed 3 bases from V and 5 bases from J; junction bases left unmatched: 4. Germline lookup yields CDR1 DFQATT and CDR2 SNEGSKA (reference sequence). This CDR3 spans 13 amino acids. The CDR3 here is CSARGQGLNEQYF. CDR3 coding DNA: TGCAGTGCTAGGGGACAGGGGCTAAACGAGCAGTACTTC.

The rearrangement links TRBV20-1 to TRBJ2-5; 8 bases are shared with TRBD2. From germline, CDR1 is DFQATT and CDR2 SNEGSKA (reference sequence). There are 13 residues in the CDR3. The ends lost 6 bases at V and 1 base at J; junction bases unmatched: 4. The CDR3 spells CSARTSTQETQYF. CDR3 DNA: TGCAGTGCGCGGACTAGCACCCAAGAGACCCAGTACTTC.

Written as DNA, the CDR3 is TGTGCCAGCAGTAGAGGGACGGAATACGAGCAGTACTTC. Its protein is CASSRGTEYEQYF. The chain is built from TRBV6-2 or TRBV6-3 and TRBJ2-7; D assignment may be TRBD1 or TRBD2 (5 bases each). Trimming removed 5 bases at V and 4 bases at J, with 12 bases between. This CDR3 is built from 13 residues. In germline, CDR1 is MNHEY, CDR2 SVGEGT.

J is TRBJ2-5 and V is TRBV25-1; TRBD2 aligns across 9 bases. CDR1 is MGHDK and CDR2 is SYGVNS in the germline V gene. The CDR3 length is 15 residues. The V and J ends lost 1 base and 5 bases, in that order; junction bases with no gene match: 5. The CDR3 here is CASSEFSGGYETQYF. The CDR3 nucleotides read TGTGCCAGCAGTGAATTTAGCGGGGGATACGAGACCCAGTACTTC.

The chain recombines TRBV3-1 with TRBJ2-3; D remains ambiguous. V dropped 4 bases and J dropped 9 bases, with 14 bases sitting between them. Germline CDR1 reads LGHDT; CDR2 reads YNNKEL (reference sequence). The CDR3 is made up of 13 amino acids. Here the CDR3 DNA reads TGTGCCAGCAGCCGCCCCCCCACCAACACGCAGTATTTT. It encodes CASSRPPTNTQYF.